The present TCR beta chain was sequenced within a study of cytomegalovirus exposure and HLA in healthy donors. Across the study: Ancestry clustering placed 81% of a few hundred genotyped donors in the Caucasian-associated cluster. Broader study findings: In vitro assays verified that three CMV-associated chains recognized CMV antigens specifically. Most sequenced TCRs were rare (though some public TCRs occurred in many donors).

Though probably carrying unrecorded immune exposures, donors were nominally healthy at sampling. As regards this clone: Antigen: not known.

13 Jbeta primers and 60 Vbeta primers were used for the PCR. Only in-frame clones appear in the TCRdb table, and some are missing; sequencing was by immunoSEQ multiplex PCR. The table lists about 130,000 clones, over 70% of them singletons. This receptor was identified in a woman aged 40 to 50 in good health and CMV-seronegative. Source material: PBMCs.

CDR3 sequence: CSVGVAETQYF. The CDR3 DNA is TGCAGCGTTGGTGTAGCAGAGACCCAGTACTTC. The chain couples TRBV29-1 to TRBJ2-5; the D is unclear. This CDR3 contains 11 residues. Between the trimmed V and J ends, which lost 4 bases and 4 bases, there was a span of 7 bases. CDR1 and CDR2 (germline): SQVTM, ANQGSEA. The whole variable domain, filled in from reference TRBV29-1 and TRBJ2-5, reads SAVISQKPSRDICQRGTSLTIQCQVDSQVTMMFWYRQQPGQSLTLIATANQGSEATYESGFVIDKFPISRPNLTFSTLTVSNMSPEDSSIYLCSVGVAETQYFGPGTRLLVL.